One and the same sample provided the 19 T cell receptor beta chains below, sequenced in a study of control samples from healthy donors and cancer patients. Only in-frame clones appear in the TCRdb table, and some are missing; sequencing was by immunoSEQ multiplex PCR. The sample contains 130,000 or so clones, roughly 90% of which appear only once. Sequencing was performed on blood. These TCRs come from a man aged 35-49 years in good health.

This clone appeared once. The chain joins TRBV6-5 to TRBJ2-5; 11 positions agree with TRBD2. The CDR3 consists of 15 residues. V shed 7 bases and J 2 bases; nucleotides not matched to a gene: 6. The germline V gene has CDR1 MNHEY and CDR2 SVGAGI. The CDR3 region is CASTYSGGVQETQYF. DNA for the CDR3: TGTGCCAGCACCTATAGCGGGGGGGTGCAAGAGACCCAGTACTTC.

This chain uses TRBV19 with TRBJ1-5; D is possibly TRBD1 (6 bases). This CDR3 contains 15 residues. V lost 7 bases and J lost 2, with 15 bases in between. CDR1 LNHDA and CDR2 SQIVND come from the germline V gene (reference sequence). CDR3 region: CASKPDRSGNQPQHF. The CDR3 bases are TGTGCCAGTAAGCCCGACAGGTCGGGCAATCAGCCCCAGCATTTT.

The rearrangement uses TRBV28 and TRBJ1-3, with a tentative D call TRBD1 (5 bases). V was trimmed by 6 bases and J by 4 bases, leaving 13 bases between them. The germline CDR1 and CDR2 sequences are MDHEN and SYDVKM. This CDR3 spans 14 amino acids. The CDR3 sequence: CASRAQGPGNTIYF. The CDR3 DNA is TGTGCCAGCAGAGCGCAGGGACCGGGAAACACCATATATTTT.

The gene calls are TRBV4-2 and TRBJ1-3; D perhaps matches TRBD1 (6 bases). V gave up 0 bases and J gave up 0 bases, with 9 bases separating them. CDR3 size: 16 residues. Looked up from germline, CDR1 is LGHNA and CDR2 is YNFKEQ. In DNA, the CDR3 is TGTGCCAGCAGCCAAGAGGACAGAATCTCTGGAAACACCATATATTTT. This translates into CASSQEDRISGNTIYF.

The chain carries TRBV7-9 and TRBJ1-5; D is perhaps TRBD1 (6 bases). Germline CDR1 reads SEHNR; CDR2 reads FQNEAQ (reference sequence). This CDR3 is built from 13 residues. The V gene lost 5 bases and the J gene lost 11 bases, with 16 bases spanning the gap. The CDR3 loop reads CASSIAEGGTQHF. CDR3 nucleotides: TGTGCCAGCAGCATCGCGGAGGGGGGGACCCAGCATTTT.

This clone was detected only once. The CDR3 region is CATSGELGSGNTIYF. The DNA for the CDR3 is TGTGCCACCAGCGGGGAGCTAGGCTCTGGAAACACCATATATTTT. The rearrangement uses TRBV15 and TRBJ1-3; the D is unclear. The CDR3 extends over 15 amino acids. Germline CDR1 reads LNHNV; CDR2 reads YYDKDF (reference sequence). Trimming took off 5 bases at V and 0 bases at J, with 11 bases between the two ends.

DNA for the CDR3: TGCACCAGCAGTCGCGGGGGACTAGCGGGGGGAGATACGCAGTATTTT. Translation: CTSSRGGLAGGDTQYF. The rearrangement links TRBV1 to TRBJ2-3; the D segment call TRBD2 is taken from the table without a DNA check. TRBV1 is assigned pseudogene status. This CDR3 region has 16 residues.

The chain has TRBV9 and TRBJ2-7; D not certain. This CDR3 is built from 13 residues. Trimming removed 5 bases from V and 1 base from J, with 10 bases in between. Germline V gene data show CDR1 as SGDLS and CDR2 as YYNGEE. CDR3 residues: CASSGDRSYEQYF. The DNA of the CDR3 is TGTGCCAGCAGTGGCGATAGATCCTACGAGCAGTACTTC.

The chain combines TRBV5-4 with TRBJ1-6; D unresolved. Deletions cut 4 bases from V and 1 base from J, with 9 bases between. This CDR3 contains 15 residues. Germline CDR1 and CDR2: SGHNT and YYREEE (reference sequence). The DNA for the CDR3 is TGTGCCAGCAGCCAACAAAGATCCTATAATTCACCCCTCCACTTT. Its protein product is CASSQQRSYNSPLHF.

This clone has just one count. CDR3 coding DNA: TGTGCCAGCAGCCAAGCAGGGACTAGCGGGGGACAACAGTTCTTC. It encodes CASSQAGTSGGQQFF. The chain employs TRBV3-1 (or the pseudogene TRBV3-2) and TRBJ2-1; TRBD2 matches at 14 bases. Germline-derived CDR1 and CDR2 are LGHDT and YNNKEL (reference sequence). The CDR3 runs 15 residues. The trim removed 1 base at V and 13 bases at J, leaving 6 bases unmatched.

The V and J genes are TRBV11-1 and TRBJ1-4, with 7 bases matching TRBD1. Germline values: CDR1 SGHAT, CDR2 FQDESV (reference sequence). V shed 5 bases, J shed 7 bases, and the junction held 4 bases outside the gene matches. This CDR3 has 13 residues. Written as DNA, the CDR3 is TGTGCCAGCAGCCCCTACAGGGGTGAAAAACTGTTTTTT. It yields the protein CASSPYRGEKLFF. Looking up the rest from reference TRBV11-1 and TRBJ1-4 gives the full variable domain: EAEVAQSPRYKITEKSQAVAFWCDPISGHATLYWYRQILGQGPELLVQFQDESVVDDSQLPKDRFSAERLKGVDSTLKIQPAELGDSAMYLCASSPYRGEKLFFGSGTQLSVL.

The V gene is TRBV30, the J gene TRBJ1-1; D not certain. CDR1 and CDR2 from the germline V gene are GTSNPN and SVGIG (reference sequence). Trimming left V 2 bases short and J 3 bases short, with 4 bases between. The CDR3 covers 11 residues. CDR3 DNA: TGTGCCTGGAGTCCATACACTGAAGCTTTCTTT. Translated: CAWSPYTEAFF.

As concerns this clone: A much larger clone differs by one base, so this may be a read error. In the same sample, other DNA sequences code for this CDR3. The rearrangement links TRBV5-1 to TRBJ2-7; D is tentatively TRBD1 or TRBD2 (6 bases each). Germline CDR1 is SGHRS and CDR2 is YFSETQ. The CDR3 is 14 residues long. The DNA of the CDR3 is TGCGCCAGCAGGGATTTAAGGGGGGTGGACGAGCAGTACTTT. Encoded protein: CASRDLRGVDEQYF.

The rearrangement joins TRBV30 to TRBJ1-6, with D possibly being TRBD1 (5 bases). V was cut by 3 bases and J by 9 bases, with 12 bases left in between. The V gene's germline CDR1 is GTSNPN and CDR2 SVGIG (reference sequence). This CDR3 has 13 residues. The CDR3 spells CAWRWDRTSPLHF. The DNA of the CDR3 is TGTGCCTGGAGGTGGGACCGGACTTCACCCCTCCACTTT.

CDR3 region: CASSLGPGTSGGGSYEQYF. The DNA for the CDR3 is TGTGCCAGCAGCTTAGGACCCGGGACTAGCGGGGGAGGCTCCTACGAGCAGTACTTC. The chain carries TRBV7-6 and TRBJ2-7; 14 bases line up with TRBD2. The CDR3 has 19 amino acids. Germline assignment: CDR1 SGHVS and CDR2 FNYEAQ. J gave up 0 bases and V 1 base, and 8 bases lay outside the gene matches.

The rearrangement uses TRBV6-1 and TRBJ2-7; the match to TRBD1 covers 8 bases. The germline V gene has CDR1 MNHNS and CDR2 SASEGT. The CDR3 loop spans 18 amino acids. The V and J ends lost 0 bases and 0 bases, in that order; junction bases with no gene match: 10. CDR3: CASSEAHPQGANSYEQYF. The CDR3 DNA sequence: TGTGCCAGCAGTGAAGCCCATCCCCAGGGGGCGAACTCCTACGAGCAGTACTTC.

This sequence joins TRBV6-1 and TRBJ1-1; D gene unclear. The CDR3 has 14 amino acids. CDR1 is MNHNS and CDR2 is SASEGT in the germline V gene. The V and J ends lost 2 bases and 3 bases respectively, with 10 bases between them. The CDR3 DNA follows: TGTGCCAGCAGTGAAAGGTGGCGGGACACTGAAGCTTTCTTT. Protein: CASSERWRDTEAFF.

The rearrangement links TRBV6-5 to TRBJ2-7; TRBD2 agrees at 10 bases. The CDR3 contains 15 residues. Germline CDR1 is MNHEY and CDR2 is SVGAGI. The V gene end was trimmed by 7 bases and the J gene end by 4 bases; junction bases not matched to a gene: 10. CDR3 in amino acids: CASTHSSGGWYEQYF. The DNA of the CDR3 is TGTGCCAGCACCCATTCTAGCGGGGGATGGTACGAGCAGTACTTC.

By share of the sample, this clone is medium-sized (0.01 to 0.1%). The chain carries TRBV28 and TRBJ1-1, with unresolved D. The V end was cut by 2 bases, the J end by 2 bases, with 3 bases between. The germline V gene encodes CDR1 MDHEN and CDR2 SYDVKM. The CDR3 covers 12 residues. The CDR3: CASSLGNTEAFF. In DNA, the CDR3 is TGTGCCAGCAGTTTAGGTAACACTGAAGCTTTCTTT.